These T cell receptor beta chains were read from a single sample in a study of blood T cell repertoires in COVID-19. Sequencing was performed with immunoSEQ multiplex PCR; in TCRdb, only in-frame clones are kept and a portion is missing. The sample holds approximately 280,000 clones, 80% to 95% seen once. Sequencing was carried out using peripheral blood. The source is a woman aged 25-40 years with COVID-19, enrolled during active disease. Both conserved end residues are part of each CDR3. The order of the fields is V gene, J gene, D gene, clone size, CDR3 DNA, CDR3 protein. A D gene is named only where the DNA matches it firmly. Expanded clones get a size class; other rows say once, few or many, or leave the size out.

v_call: TRBV5-1; j_call: TRBJ2-2; d_call: TRBD1; clone_size: -; cdr3_nt: TGCGCCAGCAGGCCGACAGGGCCCGGGGAGCTGTTTTTT; cdr3_aa: CASRPTGPGELFF
v_call: TRBV5-4; j_call: TRBJ2-2; d_call: -; clone_size: -; cdr3_nt: TGTGCCAGCAGGATGGACTACGGCACCGGGGAGCTGTTTTTT; cdr3_aa: CASRMDYGTGELFF
v_call: TRBV9; j_call: TRBJ2-6; d_call: TRBD2; clone_size: -; cdr3_nt: TGTGCCAGCAGCCCGACGGGAGGGCGAGGGGCCAACGTCCTGACTTTC; cdr3_aa: CASSPTGGRGANVLTF
v_call: TRBV6-5; j_call: TRBJ2-7; d_call: TRBD1; clone_size: -; cdr3_nt: TGTGCCAGCAGATCCCGGGACAGGGGCTCCTACGAGCAGTACTTC; cdr3_aa: CASRSRDRGSYEQYF
v_call: TRBV28; j_call: TRBJ1-5; d_call: TRBD1; clone_size: -; cdr3_nt: TGTGCCAGCAGTCACAGGACAGGGAAGTATAGCAATCAGCCCCAGCATTTT; cdr3_aa: CASSHRTGKYSNQPQHF
v_call: TRBV28; j_call: TRBJ2-5; d_call: TRBD2; clone_size: -; cdr3_nt: TGTGCCAGCAGCCGGGGACTAGCGGGGGAAGAGACCCAGTACTTC; cdr3_aa: CASSRGLAGEETQYF
v_call: TRBV19; j_call: TRBJ2-1; d_call: TRBD1; clone_size: once; cdr3_nt: TGTGCCAGTAGTGACAGGGGAAGGCGTGATGAGCAGTTCTTC; cdr3_aa: CASSDRGRRDEQFF
v_call: TRBV2; j_call: TRBJ1-4; d_call: -; clone_size: few; cdr3_nt: TGTGCCAGCAGTTATAACAGGGTCGAAAAACTGTTTTTT; cdr3_aa: CASSYNRVEKLFF
v_call: TRBV30; j_call: TRBJ2-1; d_call: TRBD2; clone_size: -; cdr3_nt: TGTGCCTGGACCCCAGGACTAGCGGGAGCTGAGCAGTTCTTC; cdr3_aa: CAWTPGLAGAEQFF
v_call: TRBV30; j_call: TRBJ1-4; d_call: -; clone_size: -; cdr3_nt: TGCGGTGGGAGGGGAAACGATGAAAAACTGTTTTTT; cdr3_aa: CGGRGNDEKLFF
v_call: TRBV5-6; j_call: TRBJ2-1; d_call: TRBD2; clone_size: once; cdr3_nt: TGTGCCAGCAGCCCTGCGGGAGACGGCTACTACAATGAGCAGTTCTTC; cdr3_aa: CASSPAGDGYYNEQFF
v_call: TRBV4-1; j_call: TRBJ2-7; d_call: -; clone_size: -; cdr3_nt: TGCGCCAGCAGCCAGGCGGAATCCCTATTCGAGCAGTACTTC; cdr3_aa: CASSQAESLFEQYF
v_call: TRBV5-1; j_call: TRBJ1-1; d_call: -; clone_size: -; cdr3_nt: TGCGCCAGCAGCTTTGGGGCGGGATTGAACACTGAAGCTTTCTTT; cdr3_aa: CASSFGAGLNTEAFF
v_call: TRBV6-1; j_call: TRBJ2-7; d_call: TRBD1; clone_size: -; cdr3_nt: TGTGCCAGCAGTGCACTCGCGGGACAGGGCTCCTACGAGCAGTACTTC; cdr3_aa: CASSALAGQGSYEQYF
v_call: TRBV29-1; j_call: TRBJ1-2; d_call: -; clone_size: -; cdr3_nt: TGCAGCGCCCGGGGGGGAAGCTATGGCTACACCTTC; cdr3_aa: CSARGGSYGYTF
v_call: TRBV27; j_call: TRBJ2-5; d_call: -; clone_size: -; cdr3_nt: TGTGCCAGCAGTTTGCTCCCAGTGCCTGGCGAGACCCAGTACTTC; cdr3_aa: CASSLLPVPGETQYF
v_call: TRBV5-6; j_call: TRBJ1-2; d_call: -; clone_size: -; cdr3_nt: TGTGCCAGCAGCTGGGGGCCAGGGGCAGGAAATGGCTACACCTTC; cdr3_aa: CASSWGPGAGNGYTF
v_call: TRBV7-9; j_call: TRBJ2-1; d_call: TRBD2; clone_size: -; cdr3_nt: TGTGCCAGCAGTTCGACTAGCGGGAACTACAATGAGCAGTTCTTC; cdr3_aa: CASSSTSGNYNEQFF
v_call: TRBV20-1; j_call: TRBJ2-5; d_call: -; clone_size: -; cdr3_nt: TGCAGTGCTAGTTCCGGGAGCGTTTCCGAGACCCAGTACTTC; cdr3_aa: CSASSGSVSETQYF
v_call: TRBV27; j_call: TRBJ1-6; d_call: TRBD1; clone_size: -; cdr3_nt: TGTGCCAGCAGGAAGACAGGGCCCTCACCCCTCCACTTT; cdr3_aa: CASRKTGPSPLHF
v_call: TRBV29-1; j_call: TRBJ2-7; d_call: TRBD1; clone_size: -; cdr3_nt: TGCAGCGTTGAAGGGACAGGGAATTTCGAGCAGTACTTC; cdr3_aa: CSVEGTGNFEQYF
v_call: TRBV5-5; j_call: TRBJ2-5; d_call: TRBD1; clone_size: -; cdr3_nt: TGTGCCAGCAGCATAGGGACAGACGGAAGCTTGACCCAGTACTTC; cdr3_aa: CASSIGTDGSLTQYF
v_call: TRBV7-9; j_call: TRBJ2-7; d_call: TRBD2; clone_size: -; cdr3_nt: TGTGCCAGCACCAAGACTAGCGGGATATACGAGCAGTACTTC; cdr3_aa: CASTKTSGIYEQYF
v_call: TRBV18; j_call: TRBJ1-4; d_call: TRBD1; clone_size: -; cdr3_nt: TGTGCCAGCTCACCCAAGCAGGGGGCCAGGGTCGGTGAAAAACTGTTTTTT; cdr3_aa: CASSPKQGARVGEKLFF
v_call: TRBV6-5; j_call: TRBJ2-7; d_call: TRBD2; clone_size: -; cdr3_nt: TGTGCCAGCAGGGAGACTAGCGGCTCCTACGAGCAGTACTTC; cdr3_aa: CASRETSGSYEQYF
v_call: TRBV6-5; j_call: TRBJ2-7; d_call: TRBD1; clone_size: -; cdr3_nt: TGTGCCAGCAGGGTAACCGGGACAGGTAACGAGCAGTACTTC; cdr3_aa: CASRVTGTGNEQYF
v_call: TRBV7-9; j_call: TRBJ1-1; d_call: -; clone_size: -; cdr3_nt: TGTGCCAGCAGCTCTCAGGGCATGAACACTGAAGCTTTCTTT; cdr3_aa: CASSSQGMNTEAFF
v_call: TRBV11-3; j_call: TRBJ2-2; d_call: TRBD2; clone_size: -; cdr3_nt: TGTGCCAGCAGCTCTAGCGGGATGAACACCGGGGAGCTGTTTTTT; cdr3_aa: CASSSSGMNTGELFF
v_call: TRBV29-1; j_call: TRBJ2-7; d_call: -; clone_size: -; cdr3_nt: TGCAGCGTTGAGGACGGAGGATCGGGGGAGCAGTACTTC; cdr3_aa: CSVEDGGSGEQYF
v_call: TRBV15; j_call: TRBJ2-7; d_call: TRBD1; clone_size: -; cdr3_nt: TGTGCCACCAGCAGAGTAGGGGGACAGCTATACGAGCAGTACTTC; cdr3_aa: CATSRVGGQLYEQYF
v_call: TRBV5-5; j_call: TRBJ1-4; d_call: -; clone_size: -; cdr3_nt: TGTGCCAGCAGCTTGGCTCGAATGGGGACAACCTCTGAAAAACTGTTTTTT; cdr3_aa: CASSLARMGTTSEKLFF
v_call: TRBV6-6; j_call: TRBJ1-5; d_call: -; clone_size: -; cdr3_nt: TGTGCCAGCAGTTACTCGGGCACCCTGAATCAGCCCCAGCATTTT; cdr3_aa: CASSYSGTLNQPQHF
v_call: TRBV6-2/TRBV6-3; j_call: TRBJ1-1; d_call: -; clone_size: -; cdr3_nt: TGTGCCAGCAGTTACTCGGGGGCAGGGCGCACTGAAGCTTTCTTT; cdr3_aa: CASSYSGAGRTEAFF
v_call: TRBV28; j_call: TRBJ1-5; d_call: -; clone_size: -; cdr3_nt: TGTGCCAGCAGTTTGGCCAGGTTTAGCAATCAGCCCCAGCATTTT; cdr3_aa: CASSLARFSNQPQHF
v_call: TRBV24-1; j_call: TRBJ2-5; d_call: -; clone_size: once; cdr3_nt: TGTGCCACCAGCCTAGGGCCGGGAGAGGGGACCCAGTACTTC; cdr3_aa: CATSLGPGEGTQYF
v_call: TRBV3-1/TRBV3-2; j_call: TRBJ1-3; d_call: -; clone_size: -; cdr3_nt: TGTGCCAGCAGCCAATCTCCCCGCTCGAGCTCTGGAAACACCATATATTTT; cdr3_aa: CASSQSPRSSSGNTIYF
v_call: TRBV30; j_call: TRBJ1-2; d_call: -; clone_size: -; cdr3_nt: TGTGCCTGGAGTGTAGCGGAGGGCGGTCTCTATGGCTACACCTTC; cdr3_aa: CAWSVAEGGLYGYTF
v_call: TRBV19; j_call: TRBJ2-2; d_call: -; clone_size: -; cdr3_nt: TGTGCCAGTACTGTTCTCAGGGGTTTGAGCACCGGGGAGCTGTTTTTT; cdr3_aa: CASTVLRGLSTGELFF
v_call: TRBV2; j_call: TRBJ1-3; d_call: -; clone_size: once; cdr3_nt: TGTGCCAGCAGTGTCCAGCGGATCTCTGGAAACACCATATATTTT; cdr3_aa: CASSVQRISGNTIYF
v_call: TRBV14; j_call: TRBJ1-1; d_call: TRBD1; clone_size: -; cdr3_nt: TGTGCCAGCAGCCTACTCGGGACAGGGACGGGAGCTTTCTTT; cdr3_aa: CASSLLGTGTGAFF
v_call: TRBV9; j_call: TRBJ2-7; d_call: TRBD2; clone_size: -; cdr3_nt: TGTGCCAGCAGCACCTCGAACAGCGGGAGGGGCGAGCAGTACTTC; cdr3_aa: CASSTSNSGRGEQYF